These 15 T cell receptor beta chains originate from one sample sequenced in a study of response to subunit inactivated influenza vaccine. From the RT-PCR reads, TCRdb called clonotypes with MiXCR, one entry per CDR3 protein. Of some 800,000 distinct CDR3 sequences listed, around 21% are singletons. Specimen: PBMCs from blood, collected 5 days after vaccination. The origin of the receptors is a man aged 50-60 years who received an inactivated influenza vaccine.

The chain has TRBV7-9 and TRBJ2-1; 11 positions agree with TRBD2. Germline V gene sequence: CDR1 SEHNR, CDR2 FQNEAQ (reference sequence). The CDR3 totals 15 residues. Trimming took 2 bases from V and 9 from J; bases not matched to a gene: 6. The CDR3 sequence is CASSLYSGGAFEQFF. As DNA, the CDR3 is TGTGCCAGCAGCTTATATAGCGGGGGGGCATTTGAGCAGTTCTTC.

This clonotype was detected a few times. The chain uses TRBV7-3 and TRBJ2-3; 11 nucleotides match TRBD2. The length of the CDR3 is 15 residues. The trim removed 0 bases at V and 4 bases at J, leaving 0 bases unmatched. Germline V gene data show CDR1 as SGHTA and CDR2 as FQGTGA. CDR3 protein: CASSLTSGRADTQYF. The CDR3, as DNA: TGTGCCAGCAGCTTAACTAGCGGGAGGGCAGATACGCAGTATTTT. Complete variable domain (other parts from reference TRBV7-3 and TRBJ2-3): GAGVSQTPSNKVTEKGKYVELRCDPISGHTALYWYRQSLGQGPEFLIYFQGTGAADDSGLPNDRFFAVRPEGSVSTLKIQRTERGDSAVYLCASSLTSGRADTQYFGPGTRLTVL.

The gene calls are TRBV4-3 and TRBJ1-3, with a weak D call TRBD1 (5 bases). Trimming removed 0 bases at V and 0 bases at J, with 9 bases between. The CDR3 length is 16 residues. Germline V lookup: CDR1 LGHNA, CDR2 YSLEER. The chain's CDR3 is CASSQDRASSGNTIYF. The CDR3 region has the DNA TGCGCCAGCAGCCAAGACAGGGCCTCCTCTGGAAACACCATATATTTT.

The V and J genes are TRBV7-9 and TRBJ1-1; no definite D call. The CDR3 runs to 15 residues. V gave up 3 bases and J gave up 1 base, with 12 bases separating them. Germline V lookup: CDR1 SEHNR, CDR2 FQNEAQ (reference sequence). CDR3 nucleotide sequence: TGTGCCAGCAGCTTTCTCCCGGCAGAGAACACTGAAGCTTTCTTT. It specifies CASSFLPAENTEAFF.

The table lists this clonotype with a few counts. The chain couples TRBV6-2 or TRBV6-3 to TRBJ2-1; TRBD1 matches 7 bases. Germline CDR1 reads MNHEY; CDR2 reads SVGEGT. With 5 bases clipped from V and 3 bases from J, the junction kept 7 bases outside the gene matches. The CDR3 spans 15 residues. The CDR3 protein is CASSPGQLFYNEQFF. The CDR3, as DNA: TGTGCCAGCAGTCCGGGACAGCTCTTCTACAATGAGCAGTTCTTC.

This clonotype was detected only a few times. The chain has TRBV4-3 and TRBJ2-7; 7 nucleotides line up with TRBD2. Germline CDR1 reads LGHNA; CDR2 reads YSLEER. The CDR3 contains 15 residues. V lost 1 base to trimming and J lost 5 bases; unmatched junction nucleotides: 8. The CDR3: CASSQGGGKRDEQYF. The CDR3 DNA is TGCGCCAGCAGCCAAGGCGGGGGTAAAAGGGACGAGCAGTACTTC.

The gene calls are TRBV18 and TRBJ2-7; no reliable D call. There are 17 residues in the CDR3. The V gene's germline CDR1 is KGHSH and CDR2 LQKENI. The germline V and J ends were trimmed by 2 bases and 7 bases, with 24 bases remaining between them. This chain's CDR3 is CASSPSEYLYSSEEQYF. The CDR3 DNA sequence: TGTGCCAGCTCACCATCAGAGTACCTTTACTCTTCTGAGGAGCAGTACTTC.

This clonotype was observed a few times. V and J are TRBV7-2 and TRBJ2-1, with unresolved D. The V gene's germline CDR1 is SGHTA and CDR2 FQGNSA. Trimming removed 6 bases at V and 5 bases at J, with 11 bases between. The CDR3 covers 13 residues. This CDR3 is CASRLGMNNEQFF. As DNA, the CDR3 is TGTGCCAGCAGGCTAGGGATGAACAATGAGCAGTTCTTC.

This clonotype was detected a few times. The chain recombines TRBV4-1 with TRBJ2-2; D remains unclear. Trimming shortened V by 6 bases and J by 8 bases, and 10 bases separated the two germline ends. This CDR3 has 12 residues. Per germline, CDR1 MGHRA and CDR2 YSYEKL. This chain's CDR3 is CASRPRLGELFF. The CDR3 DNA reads TGCGCCAGCAGACCCCGGTTGGGGGAGCTGTTTTTT.

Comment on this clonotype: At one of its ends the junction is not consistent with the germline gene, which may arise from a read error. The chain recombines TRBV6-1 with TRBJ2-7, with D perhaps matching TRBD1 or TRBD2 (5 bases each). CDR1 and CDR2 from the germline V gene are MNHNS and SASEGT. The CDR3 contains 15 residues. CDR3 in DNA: TGTGCCAGCAGTCAAGCCGGGACGTCCGGTCTCGAGCAGTACTTC. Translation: CASSQAGTSGLEQYF.

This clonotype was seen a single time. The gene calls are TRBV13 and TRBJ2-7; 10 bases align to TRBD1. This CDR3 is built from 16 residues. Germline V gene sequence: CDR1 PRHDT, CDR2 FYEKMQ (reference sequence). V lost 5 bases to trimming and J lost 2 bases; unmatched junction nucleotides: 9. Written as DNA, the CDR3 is TGTGCCAGCAGCGAAGCCGGGACAGGGGTTACCTACGAGCAGTACTTC. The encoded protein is CASSEAGTGVTYEQYF.

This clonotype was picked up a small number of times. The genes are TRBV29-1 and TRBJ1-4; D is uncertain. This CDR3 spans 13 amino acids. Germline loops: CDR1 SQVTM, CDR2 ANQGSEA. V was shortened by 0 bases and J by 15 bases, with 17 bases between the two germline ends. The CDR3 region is CSVEEVVAGRLFF. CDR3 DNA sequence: TGCAGCGTTGAAGAAGTGGTAGCAGGCCGGTTGTTTTTT.

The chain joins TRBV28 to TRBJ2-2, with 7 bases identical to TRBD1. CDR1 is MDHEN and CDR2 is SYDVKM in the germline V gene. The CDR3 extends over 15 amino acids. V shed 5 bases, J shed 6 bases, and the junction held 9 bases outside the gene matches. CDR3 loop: CASSHEQGKAGELFF. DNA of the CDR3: TGTGCCAGCAGTCACGAACAGGGGAAGGCCGGGGAGCTGTTTTTT.

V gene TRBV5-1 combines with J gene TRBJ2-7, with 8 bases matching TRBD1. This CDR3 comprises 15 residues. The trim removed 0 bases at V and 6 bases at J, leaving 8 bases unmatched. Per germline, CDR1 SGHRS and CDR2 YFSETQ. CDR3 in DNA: TGCGCCAGCAGCTTGGGGGGGACAGGAGGCGGCGAGCAGTACTTC. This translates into CASSLGGTGGGEQYF.

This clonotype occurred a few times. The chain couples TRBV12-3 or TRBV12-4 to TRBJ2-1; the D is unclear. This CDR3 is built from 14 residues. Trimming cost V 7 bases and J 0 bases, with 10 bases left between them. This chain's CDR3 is CASTGTSSYNEQFF. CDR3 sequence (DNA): TGTGCCAGCACCGGCACGAGCTCCTACAATGAGCAGTTCTTC.